The clone carrying this T cell receptor beta chain was seen a handful of times. This sample was included in a study of blood T cell repertoires in COVID-19. Study overall: Sites in the United States, Italy and Spain provided acute and convalescent COVID-19 samples.

Original data processing: The authors estimated nucleated cell counts from reference gene primer amplification. Clones were sequenced by immunoSEQ multiplex PCR, and TCRdb holds only the in-frame ones, with some missing. V, J and clone size derive from that table, while D and trimming were established from the DNA sequence. The table shows under 60,000 clones, with around nine tenths occurring only once. J gave up 8 bases and V 8 bases, and 8 bases lay outside the gene matches. The CDR3 has 13 amino acids. Per the germline V gene, CDR1 is MNHEY and CDR2 is SVGAGI. The specimen was peripheral blood. The chain combines TRBV6-5 with TRBJ2-1; 8 nucleotides line up with TRBD1. The clonotype was recovered from a woman of 80 years or more with acute or convalescent COVID-19. The CDR3 protein is CASWGQGADEQFF. The CDR3 nucleotides read TGTGCCAGCTGGGGTCAGGGGGCCGATGAGCAGTTCTTC.